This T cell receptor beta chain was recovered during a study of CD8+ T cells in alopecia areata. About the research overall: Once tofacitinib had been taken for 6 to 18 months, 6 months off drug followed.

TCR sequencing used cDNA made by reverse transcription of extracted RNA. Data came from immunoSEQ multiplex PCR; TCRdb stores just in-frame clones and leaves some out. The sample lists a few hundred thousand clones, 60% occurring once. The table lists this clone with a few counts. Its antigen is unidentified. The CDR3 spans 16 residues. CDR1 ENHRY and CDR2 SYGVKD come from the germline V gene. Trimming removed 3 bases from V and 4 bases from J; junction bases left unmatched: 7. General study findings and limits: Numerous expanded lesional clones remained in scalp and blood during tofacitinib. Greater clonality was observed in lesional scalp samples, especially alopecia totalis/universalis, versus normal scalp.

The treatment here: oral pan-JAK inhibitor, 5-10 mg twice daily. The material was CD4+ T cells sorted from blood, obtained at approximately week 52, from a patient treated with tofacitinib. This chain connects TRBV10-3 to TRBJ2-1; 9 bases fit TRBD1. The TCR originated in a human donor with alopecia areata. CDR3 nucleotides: TGTGCCATCAGTGACCCCAGGACAGGGGCTTACAATGAGCAGTTCTTC. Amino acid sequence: CAISDPRTGAYNEQFF.